These 10 T cell receptor beta chains were sequenced from one sample in a study of blood T cell repertoires in COVID-19. Only in-frame clones appear in the TCRdb table, and some are missing; sequencing was by immunoSEQ multiplex PCR. The data contain 250,000 or so clones, around 87% of them seen just once; the ten biggest clones take up approximately 1.6%. What was sequenced was peripheral blood. The receptors were sampled from a woman between 40 and 50 years old who had recovered from COVID-19.

The rearrangement links TRBV9 to TRBJ1-2; D unresolved. Germline lookup yields CDR1 SGDLS and CDR2 YYNGEE. V lost 1 base and J lost 1, with 17 bases in between. CDR3 length: 17 amino acids. The CDR3 DNA sequence: TGTGCCAGCAGCGTAAACCCCCTCCCCAGAGGTAACTATGGCTACACCTTC. Its translation: CASSVNPLPRGNYGYTF.

The rearrangement uses TRBV5-8 and TRBJ2-3; no clear D. CDR3 size: 15 residues. The ends were cut back, 0 bases at V and 4 bases at J, with 12 bases in the middle. Germline CDR1 reads SGHTS; CDR2 reads YDEGEE. The chain's CDR3 is CASSLGRSAADTQYF. The CDR3 DNA follows: TGTGCCAGCAGCTTGGGGCGCTCGGCGGCAGATACGCAGTATTTT.

This chain uses TRBV11-3 with TRBJ2-1, with 9 bases that match TRBD1. J lost 6 bases, V lost 5 bases, and 8 bases had no gene match. The length of the CDR3 is 15 residues. The germline V gene has CDR1 SGHNT and CDR2 YENEEA. The CDR3 DNA reads TGTGCCAGCAGCAGCCGGGACAGGGATACCAATGAGCAGTTCTTC. It codes for CASSSRDRDTNEQFF.

The count of this clone is one. The chain couples TRBV27 to TRBJ1-6, with D tentatively TRBD1 (5 bases). This CDR3 has 15 residues. With 2 bases removed from V and 4 bases from J, the gap between germline ends came to 9 bases. In germline, CDR1 is MNHEY, CDR2 SMNVEV (reference sequence). Here the CDR3 reads CASSLRGAYNSPLHF. The CDR3 coding sequence is TGTGCCAGCAGTTTACGCGGGGCTTATAATTCACCCCTCCACTTT.

This clone was recorded once. The chain is built from TRBV5-1 and TRBJ2-7, with 8 bases aligning to TRBD1. CDR3 size: 14 residues. V lost 4 bases and J lost 6; bases outside the gene matches: 9. CDR1 is SGHRS and CDR2 is YFSETQ in the germline V gene. DNA of the CDR3: TGCGCCAGCAGCACGGACAGGGAAGAGGCCGAGCAGTACTTC. Amino acid sequence: CASSTDREEAEQYF.

The V gene is TRBV9, the J gene TRBJ1-6, with D possibly TRBD1 on 6 matching bases. With 1 base removed from V and 6 bases from J, the gap between germline ends came to 11 bases. The CDR3 is 15 amino acids. The germline CDR1 and CDR2 sequences are SGDLS and YYNGEE. The CDR3 spells CASSVKPRGNSPLHF. CDR3 nucleotide sequence: TGTGCCAGCAGCGTAAAACCCAGGGGTAATTCACCCCTCCACTTT.

The chain has TRBV28 and TRBJ1-2; unclear D gene. Germline V gives CDR1 MDHEN, CDR2 SYDVKM. This CDR3 contains 15 residues. The ends were cut back, 5 bases at V and 3 bases at J, with 16 bases in the middle. The CDR3 reads CASSPPSGDHYGYTF. For the CDR3, the DNA is TGTGCCAGCAGTCCCCCGTCTGGAGACCACTATGGCTACACCTTC.

This sequence joins TRBV5-1 and TRBJ1-2; D is ambiguous. Trimming took 0 bases from V and 0 from J, leaving 3 bases between them. The CDR3 is 13 amino acids. The germline CDR1 and CDR2 sequences are SGHRS and YFSETQ. In nucleotides, the CDR3 is TGCGCCAGCAGCTTGGCAGCTAACTATGGCTACACCTTC. It codes for CASSLAANYGYTF.

The chain couples TRBV24-1 to TRBJ1-4, with D unresolved. CDR1 is KGHDR and CDR2 is SFDVKD in the germline V gene. Trimming took off 3 bases at V and 3 bases at J, with 13 bases between the two ends. The CDR3 contains 16 residues. CDR3 DNA: TGTGCCACCAGTGATCCGAGGGCCGGGGCTAATGAAAAACTGTTTTTT. This sequence encodes CATSDPRAGANEKLFF.

The CDR3 is CAISEPAGGLFF. Written as DNA, the CDR3 is TGTGCCATCAGTGAGCCAGCGGGGGGGCTGTTCTTC. The gene calls are TRBV10-3 and TRBJ2-1; 10 nucleotides match TRBD2. Germline CDR1 and CDR2: ENHRY and SYGVKD. The CDR3 extends over 12 amino acids. The ends lost 2 bases at V and 15 bases at J; junction bases unmatched: 4.